This entry describes one T cell receptor beta chain. Which antigen it targets is not known. Per-base quality was not reported, and no clone a single base away is much larger than it. This entry is derived from a study of blood T cell repertoires in COVID-19 (TCRdb year 2020). Regarding the research as a whole: Collaborator samples came from the United States, Italy and Spain and covered acute and convalescent phases of COVID-19. The material from the prospective study consisted of cDNA or gDNA derived from T cells, B-cell-depleted T cells, or PBMCs. Subjects who had been exposed to COVID-19, were actively infected with it, or had recovered from it provided the deeply sampled blood TCRbeta repertoires that made up the dataset. A freely available public database, intended as a resource for researchers studying the immune response to SARS-CoV-2, is where the repertoires were released. Samples came from the ongoing ImmuneRACE study (first 160 participants) plus 1,254 subjects from 6 global collaborators. A de-identified subject ID, COVID-19 status, age in years and sex were almost always included in the sample metadata. Where available, HLA class I and class II types were obtained from metadata supplied by the sample provider rather than from assay-based typing.

Study-wide conclusions, independent of this receptor: Clinical and demographic metadata were provided uncurated, with the amount varying by source and participant.

CDR1 and CDR2 (SNHLY, FYNNEI) derive from the germline V gene. Counted from cysteine to phenylalanine, this CDR3 has 14 amino acids. Here the CDR3 DNA is all that survives: 42 bases in frame from base 1. V is clipped by 3 bases and J by 2 bases, and the sequence between their germline boundaries is 8 bases long. Samples from volunteer blood donors who had recovered from COVID-19 were contributed by a second Seattle source. The collaborating institutions used their own protocols to collect whole blood in K2EDTA tubes. For TCRbeta analysis, collaborator samples were shipped as frozen whole blood, as isolated PBMCs, or as DNA extracted from either sample type. The immunoSEQ Assay, a bias-controlled multiplex PCR, was used to amplify TCRbeta CDR3 regions from genomic DNA. In the authors' own workflow: Within the assay, amplification of reference gene primers was used to estimate how many nucleated cells each sample contained. To quantify the absolute abundance of each unique TCRbeta CDR3 rearrangement, sequence reads were collapsed and filtered. For each sample, productive Simpson clonality was calculated as the square root of Simpson's diversity index over productive rearrangements. Imported from immuneACCESS, the table was reduced by TCRdb to in-frame sequences with V and J called. These copies leave out some clones; in studies compared against another copy, an unresolved V gene accounts for under half, and the cause of the remainder is not known. V and J calls and clone size are given by that table; D and trimming were obtained from the DNA. This sample has 200,000 to 250,000 clones in its table, and about 85% of those were observed once. Roughly 1.9% of the sample is taken by the ten largest.

The sequenced material came from peripheral blood. The chain couples TRBV2 to TRBJ1-5; the D gene is not confidently resolved. This receptor was taken from a man aged 30 to 39 who had recovered from COVID-19. The nucleotides are TGTGCCAGCAGTGACCAAACACGCAATCAGCCCCAGCATTTT. Its translation reads: CASSDQTRNQPQHF.